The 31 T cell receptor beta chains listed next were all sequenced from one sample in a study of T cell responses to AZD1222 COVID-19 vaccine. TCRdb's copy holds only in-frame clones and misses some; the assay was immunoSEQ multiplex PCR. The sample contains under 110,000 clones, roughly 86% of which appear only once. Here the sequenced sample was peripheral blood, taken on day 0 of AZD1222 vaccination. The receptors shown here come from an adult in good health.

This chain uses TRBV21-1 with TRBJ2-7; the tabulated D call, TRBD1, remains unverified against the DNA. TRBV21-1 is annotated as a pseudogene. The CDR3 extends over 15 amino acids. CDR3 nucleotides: TGTGCCAGCAGCAAAGGAAACAGGGAGAAGTGTGAGCAGTACTTC. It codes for CASSKGNREKCEQYF.

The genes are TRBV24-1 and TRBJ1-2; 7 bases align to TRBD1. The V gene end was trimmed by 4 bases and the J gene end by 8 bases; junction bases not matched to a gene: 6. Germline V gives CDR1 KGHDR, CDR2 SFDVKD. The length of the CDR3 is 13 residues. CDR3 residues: CATSEGQFSGYTF. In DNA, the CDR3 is TGTGCCACCAGTGAGGGACAGTTTAGCGGCTACACCTTC.

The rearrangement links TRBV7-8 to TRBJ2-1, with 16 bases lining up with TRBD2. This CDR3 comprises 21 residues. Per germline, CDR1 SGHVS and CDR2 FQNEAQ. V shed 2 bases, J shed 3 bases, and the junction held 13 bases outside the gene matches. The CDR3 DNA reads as TGTGCCAGCAGCTTACCGGGACTAGCGGGAGGGCCGGGAAGTGTCTACAATGAGCAGTTCTTC. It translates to CASSLPGLAGGPGSVYNEQFF. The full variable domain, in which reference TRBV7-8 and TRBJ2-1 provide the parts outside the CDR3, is GAGVSQSPRYKVAKRGQDVALRCDPISGHVSLFWYQQALGQGPEFLTYFQNEAQLDKSGLPSDRFFAERPEGSVSTLKIQRTQQEDSAVYLCASSLPGLAGGPGSVYNEQFFGPGTRLTVL.

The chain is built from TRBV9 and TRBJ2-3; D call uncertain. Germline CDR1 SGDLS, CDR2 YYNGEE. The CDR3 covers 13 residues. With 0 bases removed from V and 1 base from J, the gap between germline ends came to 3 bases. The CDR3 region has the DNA TGTGCCAGCAGCGTAGCGGGCACAGATACGCAGTATTTT. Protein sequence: CASSVAGTDTQYF.

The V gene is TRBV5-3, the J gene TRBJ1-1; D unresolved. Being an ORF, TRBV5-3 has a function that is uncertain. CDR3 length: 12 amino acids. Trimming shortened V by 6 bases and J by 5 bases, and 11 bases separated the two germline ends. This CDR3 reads CARIGVLTEAFF. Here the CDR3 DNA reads TGTGCCAGAATTGGAGTTTTGACTGAAGCTTTCTTT.

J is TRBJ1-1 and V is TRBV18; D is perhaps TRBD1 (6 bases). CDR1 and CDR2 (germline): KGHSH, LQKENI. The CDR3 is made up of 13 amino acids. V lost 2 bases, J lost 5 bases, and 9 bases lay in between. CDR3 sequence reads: CASSPGGTTEAFF. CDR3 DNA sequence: TGTGCCAGCTCACCAGGAGGGACAACTGAAGCTTTCTTT. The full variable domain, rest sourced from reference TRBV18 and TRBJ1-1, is NAGVMQNPRHLVRRRGQEARLRCSPMKGHSHVYWYRQLPEEGLKFMVYLQKENIIDESGMPKERFSAEFPKEGPSILRIQQVVRGDSAAYFCASSPGGTTEAFFGQGTRLTVV.

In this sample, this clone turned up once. In DNA, the CDR3 is TGTGCCAGTAGTAAGGGGACTAGTACTACTAACTATGGCTACACCTTC. Encoded protein: CASSKGTSTTNYGYTF. V usage is TRBV19 and J usage is TRBJ1-2; tentative D call: TRBD1 (5 bases). Trimming removed 4 bases at V and 0 bases at J, with 15 bases between. Per germline, CDR1 LNHDA and CDR2 SQIVND (reference sequence). The CDR3 contains 16 residues.

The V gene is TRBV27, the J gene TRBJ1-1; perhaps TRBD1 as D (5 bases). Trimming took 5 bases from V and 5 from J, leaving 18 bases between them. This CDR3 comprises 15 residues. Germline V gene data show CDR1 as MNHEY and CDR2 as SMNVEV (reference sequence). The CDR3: CASSPHGGGGTEAFF. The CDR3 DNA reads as TGTGCCAGCAGTCCCCACGGGGGGGGTGGGACTGAAGCTTTCTTT.

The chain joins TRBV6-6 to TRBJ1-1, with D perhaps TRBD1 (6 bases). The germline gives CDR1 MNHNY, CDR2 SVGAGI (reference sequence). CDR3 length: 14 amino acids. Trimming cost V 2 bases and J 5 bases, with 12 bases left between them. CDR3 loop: CASSYEGEGTEAFF. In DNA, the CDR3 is TGTGCCAGCAGTTACGAGGGGGAAGGGACTGAAGCTTTCTTT.

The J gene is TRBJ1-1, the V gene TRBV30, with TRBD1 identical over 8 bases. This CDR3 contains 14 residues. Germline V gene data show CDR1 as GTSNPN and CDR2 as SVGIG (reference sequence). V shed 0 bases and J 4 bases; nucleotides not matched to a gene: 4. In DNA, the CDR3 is TGTGCCTGGAGTGTGACAGGGGAGGTCACTGAAGCTTTCTTT. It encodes CAWSVTGEVTEAFF.

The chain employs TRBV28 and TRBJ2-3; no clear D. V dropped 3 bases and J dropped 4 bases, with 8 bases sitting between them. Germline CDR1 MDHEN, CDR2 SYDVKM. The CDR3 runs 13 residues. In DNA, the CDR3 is TGTGCCAGCAGTTTTCTGGGTCCAGATACGCAGTATTTT. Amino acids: CASSFLGPDTQYF.

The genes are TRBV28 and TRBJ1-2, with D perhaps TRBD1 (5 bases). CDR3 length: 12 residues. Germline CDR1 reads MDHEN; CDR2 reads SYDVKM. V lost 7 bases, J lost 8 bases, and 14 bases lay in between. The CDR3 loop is CASTPGQAGYTF. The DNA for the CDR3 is TGTGCCAGCACCCCGGGGCAGGCAGGCTACACCTTC.

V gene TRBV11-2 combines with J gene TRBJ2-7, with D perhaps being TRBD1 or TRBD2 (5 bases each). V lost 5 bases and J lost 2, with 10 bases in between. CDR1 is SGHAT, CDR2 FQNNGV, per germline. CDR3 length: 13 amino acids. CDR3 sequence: CASSRDVAYEQYF. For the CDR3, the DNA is TGTGCCAGCAGCCGGGACGTCGCCTACGAGCAGTACTTC.

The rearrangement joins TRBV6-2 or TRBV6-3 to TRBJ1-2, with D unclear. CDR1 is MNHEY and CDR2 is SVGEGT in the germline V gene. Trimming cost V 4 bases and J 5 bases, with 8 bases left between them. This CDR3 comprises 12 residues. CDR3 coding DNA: TGTGCCAGCAGTTTACAATCGTATGGCTACACCTTC. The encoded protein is CASSLQSYGYTF.

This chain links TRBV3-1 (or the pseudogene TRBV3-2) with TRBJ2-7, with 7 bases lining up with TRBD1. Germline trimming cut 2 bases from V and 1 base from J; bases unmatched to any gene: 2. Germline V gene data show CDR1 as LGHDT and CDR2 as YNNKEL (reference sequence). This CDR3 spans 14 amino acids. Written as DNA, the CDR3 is TGTGCCAGCAGCCAACTCAGGGGGTCCTACGAGCAGTACTTC. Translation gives CASSQLRGSYEQYF.

This CDR3 reads CASSLGGLTDTQYF. In DNA, the CDR3 is TGTGCCAGCAGCTTAGGGGGTCTTACAGATACGCAGTATTTT. This chain connects TRBV11-3 to TRBJ2-3; D gene uncertain. Germline values: CDR1 SGHNT, CDR2 YENEEA. The CDR3 length is 14 residues. Trimming removed 1 base at V and 3 bases at J, with 8 bases between.

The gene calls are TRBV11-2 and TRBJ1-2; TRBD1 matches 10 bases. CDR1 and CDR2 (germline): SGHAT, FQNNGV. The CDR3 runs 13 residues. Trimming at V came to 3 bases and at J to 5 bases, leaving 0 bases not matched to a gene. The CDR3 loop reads CASSLGQGYGYTF. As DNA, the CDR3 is TGTGCCAGCAGCTTGGGACAGGGGTATGGCTACACCTTC.

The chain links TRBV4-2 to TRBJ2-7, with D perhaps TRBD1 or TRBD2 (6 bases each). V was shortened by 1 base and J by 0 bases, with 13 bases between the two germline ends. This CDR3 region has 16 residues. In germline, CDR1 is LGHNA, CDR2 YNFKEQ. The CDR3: CASSQGGRDGSYEQYF. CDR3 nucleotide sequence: TGTGCCAGCAGCCAAGGGGGGCGGGACGGCTCCTACGAGCAGTACTTC.

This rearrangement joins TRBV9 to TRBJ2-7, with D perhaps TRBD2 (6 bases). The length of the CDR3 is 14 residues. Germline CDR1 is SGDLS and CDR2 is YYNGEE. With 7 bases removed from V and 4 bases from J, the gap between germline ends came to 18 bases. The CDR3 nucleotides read TGTGCCAGCTCCGGGACTGCGAATATATACGAGCAGTACTTC. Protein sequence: CASSGTANIYEQYF. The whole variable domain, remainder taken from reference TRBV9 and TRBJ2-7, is DSGVTQTPKHLITATGQRVTLRCSPRSGDLSVYWYQQSLDQGLQFLIQYYNGEERAKGNILERFSAQQFPDLHSELNLSSLELGDSALYFCASSGTANIYEQYFGPGTRLTVT.

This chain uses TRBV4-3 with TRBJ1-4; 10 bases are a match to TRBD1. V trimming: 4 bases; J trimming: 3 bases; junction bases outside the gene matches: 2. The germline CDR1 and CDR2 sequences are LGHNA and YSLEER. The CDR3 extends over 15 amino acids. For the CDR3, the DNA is TGCGCCAGCAGCCCGGGACAGGGGCCTAATGAAAAACTGTTTTTT. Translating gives CASSPGQGPNEKLFF.

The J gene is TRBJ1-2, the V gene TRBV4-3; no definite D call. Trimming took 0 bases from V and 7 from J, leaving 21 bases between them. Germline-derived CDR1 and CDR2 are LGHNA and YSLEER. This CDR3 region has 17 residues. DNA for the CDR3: TGCGCCAGCAGCCAAGATGATAGTTATGCCCCCTGGAGTGGCTACACCTTC. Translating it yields CASSQDDSYAPWSGYTF.

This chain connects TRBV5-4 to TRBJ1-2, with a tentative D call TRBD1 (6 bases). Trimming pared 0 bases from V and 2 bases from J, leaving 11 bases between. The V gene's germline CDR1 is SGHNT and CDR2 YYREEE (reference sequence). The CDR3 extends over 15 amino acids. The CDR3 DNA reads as TGTGCCAGCAGCTTGGGGGGGGCTACAAACTATGGCTACACCTTC. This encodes CASSLGGATNYGYTF.

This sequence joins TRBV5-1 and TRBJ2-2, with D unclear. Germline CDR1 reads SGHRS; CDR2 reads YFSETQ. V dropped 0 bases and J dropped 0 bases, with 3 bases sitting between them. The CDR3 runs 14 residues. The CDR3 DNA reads TGCGCCAGCAGCTTGGGCCCGAACACCGGGGAGCTGTTTTTT. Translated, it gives CASSLGPNTGELFF. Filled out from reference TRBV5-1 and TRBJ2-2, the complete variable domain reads KAGVTQTPRYLIKTRGQQVTLSCSPISGHRSVSWYQQTPGQGLQFLFEYFSETQRNKGNFPGRFSGRQFSNSRSEMNVSTLELGDSALYLCASSLGPNTGELFFGEGSRLTVL.

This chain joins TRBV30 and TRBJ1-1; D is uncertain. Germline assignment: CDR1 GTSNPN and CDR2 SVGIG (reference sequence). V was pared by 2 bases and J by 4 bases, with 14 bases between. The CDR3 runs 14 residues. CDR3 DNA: TGTGCCTGGAGTCCCCCTAGGCGTCCCACTGAAGCTTTCTTT. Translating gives CAWSPPRRPTEAFF. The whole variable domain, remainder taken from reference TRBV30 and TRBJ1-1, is SQTIHQWPATLVQPVGSPLSLECTVEGTSNPNLYWYRQAAGRGLQLLFYSVGIGQISSEVPQNLSASRPQDRQFILSSKKLLLSDSGFYLCAWSPPRRPTEAFFGQGTRLTVV.

The CDR3 reads CASSSDRGQDSPLHF. The CDR3 DNA reads TGTGCCAGCAGCTCAGACAGGGGGCAGGATTCACCCCTCCACTTT. The chain combines TRBV13 with TRBJ1-6, with 10 bases identical to TRBD1. The V gene's germline CDR1 is PRHDT and CDR2 FYEKMQ (reference sequence). The CDR3 has 15 residues. Trimming removed 4 bases from V and 8 bases from J; junction bases left unmatched: 5.

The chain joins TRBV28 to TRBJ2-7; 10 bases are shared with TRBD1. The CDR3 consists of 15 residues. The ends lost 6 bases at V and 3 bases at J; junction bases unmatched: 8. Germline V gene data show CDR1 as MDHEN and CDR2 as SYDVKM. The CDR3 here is CASSSTGGGLYEQYF. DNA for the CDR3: TGTGCCAGCAGCTCGACAGGGGGCGGACTCTACGAGCAGTACTTC.

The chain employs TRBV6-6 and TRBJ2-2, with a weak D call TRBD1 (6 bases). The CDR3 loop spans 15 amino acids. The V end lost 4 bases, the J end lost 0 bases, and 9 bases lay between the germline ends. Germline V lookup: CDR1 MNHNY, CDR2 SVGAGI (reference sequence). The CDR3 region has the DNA TGTGCCAGCAGTTTCTGGACAGCGAACACCGGGGAGCTGTTTTTT. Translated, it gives CASSFWTANTGELFF.

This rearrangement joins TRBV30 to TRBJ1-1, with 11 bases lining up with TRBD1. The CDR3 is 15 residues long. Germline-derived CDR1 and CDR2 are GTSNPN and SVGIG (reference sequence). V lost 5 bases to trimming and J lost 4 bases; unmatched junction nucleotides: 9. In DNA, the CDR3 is TGTGCCTGGGACCTTGGACAGGGGGCGAGCACTGAAGCTTTCTTT. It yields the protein CAWDLGQGASTEAFF.

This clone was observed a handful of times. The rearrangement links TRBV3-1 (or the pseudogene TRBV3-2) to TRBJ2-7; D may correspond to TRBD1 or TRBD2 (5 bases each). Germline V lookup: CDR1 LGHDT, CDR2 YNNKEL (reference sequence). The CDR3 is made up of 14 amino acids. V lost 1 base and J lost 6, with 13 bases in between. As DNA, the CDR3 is TGTGCCAGCAGCCAAGGAGGGGTCTTAAGCGAGCAGTACTTC. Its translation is CASSQGGVLSEQYF.

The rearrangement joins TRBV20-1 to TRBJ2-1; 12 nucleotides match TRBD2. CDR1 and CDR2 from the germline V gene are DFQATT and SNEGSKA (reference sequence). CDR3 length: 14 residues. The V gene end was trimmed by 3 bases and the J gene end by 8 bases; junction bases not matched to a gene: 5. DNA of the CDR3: TGCAGTGCTAGTGCTAGCGGGAGGGCCTATGAGCAGTTCTTC. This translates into CSASASGRAYEQFF.

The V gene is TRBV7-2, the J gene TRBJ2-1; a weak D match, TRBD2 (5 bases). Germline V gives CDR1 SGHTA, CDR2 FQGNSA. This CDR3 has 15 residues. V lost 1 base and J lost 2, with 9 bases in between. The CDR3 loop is CASSLVGGAYNEQFF. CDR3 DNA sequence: TGTGCCAGCAGCTTAGTAGGAGGCGCCTACAATGAGCAGTTCTTC.